A single sample gave rise to the 12 T cell receptor beta chains below, sequenced in a study of molecular identifiers for immune sequencing clone quantification. TCRdb passed the PCR reads through MiXCR, listing each CDR3 protein once. The sample shows about 70,000 distinct CDR3 sequences, under 20% of them seen only once. The sample consisted of naive CD8+ T cells from blood, with Jurkat cell RNA spiked in. Documented subset: FACS-sorted CD8+CD4-CCR7+CD45RA+ naive T cells. Receptor source: a human donor in good health. Some libraries in this study had Jurkat cell RNA spiked in.

With respect to this clonotype: A much larger clone differs from this one at a single base, so this may be a read error. Without the conserved terminal phenylalanine or tryptophan, this CDR3 likely stems from a read error. The rearrangement joins TRBV12-3 or TRBV12-4 to TRBJ2-6; 11 bases map to TRBD2. This CDR3 has 18 amino acids. With 5 bases clipped from V and 4 bases from J, the junction kept 10 bases outside the gene matches. The DNA of the CDR3 is TGTGCCAGCAGTCCGTCACCGGGACTAGCGGCCGGGGCCAACGTCCTGACTCTC. As protein: CASSPSPGLAAGANVLTL.

There are many counts of this clonotype. V usage is TRBV28 and J usage is TRBJ1-4; maybe TRBD1 (5 bases). Germline values: CDR1 MDHEN, CDR2 SYDVKM. Trimming left V 1 base short and J 4 bases short, with 13 bases between. The CDR3 length is 16 residues. As DNA, the CDR3 is TGTGCCAGCAGTTTATACGGGGACGACCTTAATGAAAAACTGTTTTTT. Protein sequence: CASSLYGDDLNEKLFF.

The chain has TRBV11-2 and TRBJ2-7; weak D call: TRBD2 (6 bases). Trimming removed 3 bases at V and 0 bases at J, with 15 bases between. The CDR3 loop spans 16 amino acids. Germline loops: CDR1 SGHAT, CDR2 FQNNGV. The CDR3 DNA follows: TGTGCCAGCAGCTTGCCTCTAGCGTACTCCTCCTACGAGCAGTACTTC. It translates to CASSLPLAYSSYEQYF.

This clonotype was detected ten times or more. The V call is TRBV28, the J call TRBJ2-3; 8 bases align to TRBD1. The CDR3 loop spans 15 amino acids. The V gene's germline CDR1 is MDHEN and CDR2 SYDVKM. With V trimmed by 5 bases and J by 14 bases, 18 bases remained unmatched. Here the CDR3 reads CASSPHEGQEPLLYF. The CDR3, as DNA: TGTGCCAGCAGTCCGCATGAGGGACAGGAACCACTTCTGTATTTT. Looking up the rest from reference TRBV28 and TRBJ2-3 gives the full variable domain: DVKVTQSSRYLVKRTGEKVFLECVQDMDHENMFWYRQDPGLGLRLIYFSYDVKMKEKGDIPEGYSVSREKKERFSLILESASTNQTSMYLCASSPHEGQEPLLYFGPGTRLTVL.

This clonotype was detected ten times or more. This chain links TRBV29-1 with TRBJ1-4, with D unclear. The CDR3 extends over 13 amino acids. With 5 bases removed from V and 6 bases from J, the gap between germline ends came to 13 bases. The germline gives CDR1 SQVTM, CDR2 ANQGSEA. CDR3 region: CSVKDPLDEKLFF. The CDR3 nucleotides are TGCAGCGTTAAGGACCCTTTGGATGAAAAACTGTTTTTT.

This clonotype was found a few times. V usage is TRBV9 and J usage is TRBJ2-7, with 7 nucleotides matching TRBD2. The CDR3 is 13 residues long. The junction had 2 bases not matched to a gene; V was cut back by 0 bases and J by 5 bases. Germline CDR1 SGDLS, CDR2 YYNGEE. CDR3 coding DNA: TGTGCCAGCAGCGTAGGGGCGGGGGACGAGCAGTACTTC. Its translation is CASSVGAGDEQYF. Complete variable domain (other parts from reference TRBV9 and TRBJ2-7): DSGVTQTPKHLITATGQRVTLRCSPRSGDLSVYWYQQSLDQGLQFLIQYYNGEERAKGNILERFSAQQFPDLHSELNLSSLELGDSALYFCASSVGAGDEQYFGPGTRLTVT.

V gene TRBV12-3 or TRBV12-4 combines with J gene TRBJ1-5; D unresolved. This CDR3 has 17 amino acids. The germline V and J ends were trimmed by 4 bases and 3 bases, with 19 bases remaining between them. DNA for the CDR3: TGTGCCAGCAGTTCCCTCCCCGTGACCGTAGACAATCAGCCCCAGCATTTT. Encoded protein: CASSSLPVTVDNQPQHF.

This clonotype was seen ten or more times. The rearrangement uses TRBV20-1 and TRBJ2-3; D is unclear. Between the trimmed V and J ends, which lost 6 bases and 6 bases, there was a span of 16 bases. Germline V CDR1 and CDR2: DFQATT, SNEGSKA (reference sequence). The CDR3 covers 13 residues. Here the CDR3 DNA reads TGCAGTGCAAGCCGAGGCCCTCAGGATACGCAGTATTTT. As protein: CSASRGPQDTQYF.

This clonotype was counted ten times or more. The J gene is TRBJ2-5, the V gene TRBV7-6; 12 positions match TRBD2. Germline lookup yields CDR1 SGHVS and CDR2 FNYEAQ. The CDR3 has 17 residues. V lost 5 bases, J lost 3 bases, and 10 bases stayed unmatched. The CDR3 here is CASSEHPGLAGEETQYF. The CDR3 region has the DNA TGTGCCAGCAGCGAACACCCGGGACTAGCGGGTGAAGAGACCCAGTACTTC.

This clonotype was found a few times. The chain employs TRBV21-1 and TRBJ1-1; TRBD1, the D gene given by the table, was not confirmed from the DNA. TRBV21-1 constitutes a pseudogene. The CDR3 runs 17 residues. CDR3 in amino acids: CASSNSRGIPGGTEAFF. CDR3 bases: TGTGCCAGCAGCAACAGCCGTGGGATCCCCGGGGGCACTGAAGCTTTCTTT.

A word on this clonotype: A junction boundary mismatches the germline segment, possibly from a read error. V and J are TRBV5-6 and TRBJ2-3; 9 bases fit TRBD1. The CDR3 has 15 residues. CDR1 and CDR2 (germline): SGHDT, YYEEEE. CDR3 region: CASRKAGTGPDSQYF. CDR3 in DNA: TGTGCCAGCAGAAAAGCCGGGACAGGGCCAGATTCGCAGTATTTT.

The V call is TRBV24-1, the J call TRBJ2-1; D tentatively fits TRBD1 or TRBD2 (5 bases each). The V gene's germline CDR1 is KGHDR and CDR2 SFDVKD. The CDR3 runs 15 residues. Trimming left V 4 bases short and J 5 bases short, with 14 bases between. CDR3 nucleotides: TGTGCCACCAGTGACCCCCGGGACCACCACAATGAGCAGTTCTTC. Its translation is CATSDPRDHHNEQFF.